These T cell receptor beta chains were read from a single sample in a study of blood T cell repertoires in COVID-19. Assay: immunoSEQ multiplex PCR; the TCRdb copy retains only in-frame clones and omits some. This table has about 370,000 clones, roughly 92% appearing once. Sequencing was done on a sample of PBMCs or T cells enriched from blood (not recorded which). The receptors shown here come from a woman aged 35 to 49 who had been exposed to COVID-19. The CDR3 runs from the conserved cysteine through the conserved F or W. The order of the fields is clone size, D gene, J gene, V gene, CDR3 DNA, CDR3 protein. The D gene is left open where the match is weak. The size field is filled for only some rows; it gives once, few, many or a size class.

clone size: .; D gene: .; J gene: TRBJ2-3; V gene: TRBV19; CDR3 DNA: TGTGCCAGTTGCAAAGGGGGTGCCGTAGATACGCAGTATTTT; CDR3 protein: CASCKGGAVDTQYF
clone size: .; D gene: .; J gene: TRBJ1-2; V gene: TRBV4-3; CDR3 DNA: TGCGCCAGCAGCCAAGAACTGCAGGGGTCGTATGGCTACACCTTC; CDR3 protein: CASSQELQGSYGYTF
clone size: once; D gene: .; J gene: TRBJ2-1; V gene: TRBV10-1; CDR3 DNA: TGCGCCAGCAGTGAGAGGCGGGACAATGAGCAGTTCTTC; CDR3 protein: CASSERRDNEQFF
clone size: .; D gene: TRBD1; J gene: TRBJ2-2; V gene: TRBV5-1; CDR3 DNA: TGCGCCAGCAGCGGGGGGACAGGGCTCACCGGGGAGCTGTTTTTT; CDR3 protein: CASSGGTGLTGELFF
clone size: once; D gene: TRBD1; J gene: TRBJ1-1; V gene: TRBV19; CDR3 DNA: TGTGCCAGTAGTTATTCGACAGGGGAAGCTTTCTTT; CDR3 protein: CASSYSTGEAFF
clone size: .; D gene: TRBD2; J gene: TRBJ2-5; V gene: TRBV5-1; CDR3 DNA: TGCGCCAGCAGCTTCTGGGGACTAGCGGACCAAGAGACCCAGTACTTC; CDR3 protein: CASSFWGLADQETQYF
clone size: .; D gene: TRBD1; J gene: TRBJ2-5; V gene: TRBV18; CDR3 DNA: TGTGCCAGCTCACCTAGTGAGGGACAGGGATTAATCCGGACCCAGTACTTC; CDR3 protein: CASSPSEGQGLIRTQYF
clone size: .; D gene: .; J gene: TRBJ2-7; V gene: TRBV21-1; CDR3 DNA: TGTGCCAGCAGCAGATATCAGAGGGCCAAGAACGAGCAGTACTTC; CDR3 protein: CASSRYQRAKNEQYF
clone size: .; D gene: TRBD1; J gene: TRBJ1-1; V gene: TRBV7-9; CDR3 DNA: TGTGCCAGCAGCGAGACAGGGGAATGGACTGAAGCTTTCTTT; CDR3 protein: CASSETGEWTEAFF
clone size: .; D gene: TRBD1; J gene: TRBJ1-2; V gene: TRBV5-1; CDR3 DNA: TGCGCCAGCAGCTTGGACGGGACAGGGGGCTGGGGCTACACCTTC; CDR3 protein: CASSLDGTGGWGYTF
clone size: .; D gene: .; J gene: TRBJ1-1; V gene: TRBV10-1; CDR3 DNA: TGCGCCAGCAGTGAGTTCGCGTCCGGGGGCACTGAAGCTTTCTTT; CDR3 protein: CASSEFASGGTEAFF
clone size: .; D gene: .; J gene: TRBJ1-3; V gene: TRBV7-2; CDR3 DNA: TGTGCCAGCAGCGTGGGACTCAACTCTGGAAACACCATATATTTT; CDR3 protein: CASSVGLNSGNTIYF
clone size: .; D gene: .; J gene: TRBJ2-1; V gene: TRBV18; CDR3 DNA: TGTGCCAGCTCAAAATTCCCCGCGGGGTCCCTAAGCAATGAGCAGTTCTTC; CDR3 protein: CASSKFPAGSLSNEQFF
clone size: .; D gene: TRBD1; J gene: TRBJ2-5; V gene: TRBV27; CDR3 DNA: TGTGCCAGCAGTTTAGGGACAGGAGGGCAGACCCAGTACTTC; CDR3 protein: CASSLGTGGQTQYF
clone size: .; D gene: TRBD2; J gene: TRBJ2-1; V gene: TRBV7-9; CDR3 DNA: TGTGCCAGCAGCTTAGGTAGGGGACTAGCCCACAATGAGCAGTTCTTC; CDR3 protein: CASSLGRGLAHNEQFF
clone size: .; D gene: .; J gene: TRBJ1-6; V gene: TRBV10-2; CDR3 DNA: TGCGCCAGCAGTGTTGGGGGCAATTCACCCCTCCACTTT; CDR3 protein: CASSVGGNSPLHF
clone size: .; D gene: .; J gene: TRBJ2-5; V gene: TRBV6-5; CDR3 DNA: TGTGCCAGCAGTTCCCAAACCGGGACAACTCAAGAGACCCAGTACTTC; CDR3 protein: CASSSQTGTTQETQYF
clone size: .; D gene: .; J gene: TRBJ1-4; V gene: TRBV19; CDR3 DNA: TGTGCCAGTAGTGCGTCAACAGGGTCGGGTGAAAAACTGTTTTTT; CDR3 protein: CASSASTGSGEKLFF
clone size: .; D gene: .; J gene: TRBJ1-2; V gene: TRBV5-6; CDR3 DNA: TGTGCCAGCAGCCCACAGGGTGGGTCCCCGTATGGCTACACCTTC; CDR3 protein: CASSPQGGSPYGYTF
clone size: .; D gene: TRBD2; J gene: TRBJ2-3; V gene: TRBV19; CDR3 DNA: TGTGCCAGTAGTGACGGGGGGAGGAAGAATACGCAGTATTTT; CDR3 protein: CASSDGGRKNTQYF
clone size: .; D gene: .; J gene: TRBJ2-5; V gene: TRBV7-2; CDR3 DNA: TGTGCCAGCAGCTTAACTTCCACCGGGGGGCGGGCTCGAGAGACCCAGTACTTC; CDR3 protein: CASSLTSTGGRARETQYF
clone size: .; D gene: TRBD1; J gene: TRBJ1-1; V gene: TRBV28; CDR3 DNA: TGTGCCAGCAGTTTATGGACAGGGAGGAACACTGAAGCTTTCTTT; CDR3 protein: CASSLWTGRNTEAFF
clone size: .; D gene: TRBD1; J gene: TRBJ1-5; V gene: TRBV7-2; CDR3 DNA: TGTGCCAGCAGCTTCTCAGGGGGAAATCAGCCCCAGCATTTT; CDR3 protein: CASSFSGGNQPQHF
clone size: .; D gene: .; J gene: TRBJ1-2; V gene: TRBV7-2; CDR3 DNA: TGTGCCAGCAGCTCCACGGGGAACTATGGCTACACCTTC; CDR3 protein: CASSSTGNYGYTF
clone size: .; D gene: .; J gene: TRBJ2-3; V gene: TRBV11-3; CDR3 DNA: TGTGCCAGCAGCTTAGGGGGGCCGAGTAGGCAGTATTTT; CDR3 protein: CASSLGGPSRQYF
clone size: once; D gene: TRBD2; J gene: TRBJ2-1; V gene: TRBV19; CDR3 DNA: TGTGCCAGTAGCCGCCCTAGCGGAAGCTACAATGAGCAGTTCTTC; CDR3 protein: CASSRPSGSYNEQFF
clone size: .; D gene: TRBD2; J gene: TRBJ2-2; V gene: TRBV13; CDR3 DNA: TGTGCCAGCAGCTTCGGGCGGGGGGCCCTCGCGAACACCGGGGAGCTGTTTTTT; CDR3 protein: CASSFGRGALANTGELFF
clone size: .; D gene: .; J gene: TRBJ1-3; V gene: TRBV9; CDR3 DNA: TGTGCCAGCAGCGTAGCCCGCGGGGGAAACACCATATATTTT; CDR3 protein: CASSVARGGNTIYF
clone size: .; D gene: .; J gene: TRBJ1-2; V gene: TRBV7-2; CDR3 DNA: TGTGCCAGCAGCTTTTCAGTAAATGATCGCTACACCTTC; CDR3 protein: CASSFSVNDRYTF
clone size: .; D gene: TRBD2; J gene: TRBJ2-2; V gene: TRBV14; CDR3 DNA: TGTGCCAGCAGCCCACGGGGGGGCATCACCGGGGAGCTGTTTTTT; CDR3 protein: CASSPRGGITGELFF
clone size: .; D gene: .; J gene: TRBJ2-1; V gene: TRBV7-9; CDR3 DNA: TGTGCCAGCAGCTTAGGGGTGAGCGAATACAATGAGCAGTTCTTC; CDR3 protein: CASSLGVSEYNEQFF
clone size: .; D gene: TRBD1; J gene: TRBJ1-5; V gene: TRBV19; CDR3 DNA: TGTGCCAGTCGCACCCAGGGGGACGGCAATCAGCCCCAGCATTTT; CDR3 protein: CASRTQGDGNQPQHF
clone size: .; D gene: TRBD1; J gene: TRBJ1-6; V gene: TRBV20-1; CDR3 DNA: TGCAGTGCTAGTTCTTCGCGGGACAGCAATAATTCACCCCTCCACTTT; CDR3 protein: CSASSSRDSNNSPLHF
clone size: .; D gene: .; J gene: TRBJ2-7; V gene: TRBV19; CDR3 DNA: TGTGCCAGTAGGATAGGATGGGGCGGATCCTACGAGCAGTACTTC; CDR3 protein: CASRIGWGGSYEQYF
clone size: .; D gene: .; J gene: TRBJ2-1; V gene: TRBV6-2/TRBV6-3; CDR3 DNA: TGTGCCAGCAGTCGCAAGAGAGATGAGCAGTTCTTC; CDR3 protein: CASSRKRDEQFF
clone size: .; D gene: .; J gene: TRBJ1-1; V gene: TRBV3-1/TRBV3-2; CDR3 DNA: TGTGCCAGCAGCCCCGCCTTCGGTATCATGAACACTGAAGCTTTCTTT; CDR3 protein: CASSPAFGIMNTEAFF
clone size: .; D gene: TRBD1; J gene: TRBJ2-2; V gene: TRBV6-1; CDR3 DNA: TGTGCCAGCAGTGAGGGGGACAGGGCCACCGGGGAGCTGTTTTTT; CDR3 protein: CASSEGDRATGELFF
clone size: .; D gene: TRBD2; J gene: TRBJ2-1; V gene: TRBV7-2; CDR3 DNA: TGTGCCAGCAGCGGGACTAGCGGGAGCTCCTACAATGAGCAGTTCTTC; CDR3 protein: CASSGTSGSSYNEQFF
clone size: .; D gene: .; J gene: TRBJ1-1; V gene: TRBV29-1; CDR3 DNA: TGCAGCGTCTCCCTACGAAACACTGAAGCTTTCTTT; CDR3 protein: CSVSLRNTEAFF
clone size: .; D gene: TRBD2; J gene: TRBJ2-7; V gene: TRBV4-1; CDR3 DNA: TGCGCCAGCAGCCTGCGACTAGCGGGAGACGAGCAGTACTTC; CDR3 protein: CASSLRLAGDEQYF